Each of the 11 T cell receptor beta chains below was sequenced from the same sample in a study of blood T cells in healthy people across ages. A second PCR, run for about 6 to 11 cycles, used a sample-barcoded 5' primer plus a J-beta primer mix. TCRdb redid the calling of the 5' RACE reads with MiXCR, one entry per CDR3 protein. This sample carries over 1,500,000 distinct CDR3 sequences, around 48% of them seen once, and the ten largest clones take less than 2.5%. What was sequenced was blood. The source is a woman in her 40s in good health.

This chain uses TRBV20-1 with TRBJ2-5, with D perhaps TRBD1 (6 bases). CDR1 and CDR2 from the germline V gene are DFQATT and SNEGSKA (reference sequence). The V and J ends lost 5 bases and 4 bases respectively, with 11 bases between them. The CDR3 runs 12 residues. In DNA, the CDR3 is TGCAGTGCTTTGAAGGGGGTAGAGACCCAGTACTTC. It is translated as CSALKGVETQYF.

The chain combines TRBV27 with TRBJ2-5; 12 bases agree with TRBD2. V dropped 5 bases and J dropped 7; count of bases not matched to a gene: 8. This CDR3 contains 15 residues. The V gene's germline CDR1 is MNHEY and CDR2 SMNVEV (reference sequence). The CDR3 DNA is TGTGCCAGCAGTCCACTAGCGGGGGGCCGAGGGACCCAGTACTTC. This encodes CASSPLAGGRGTQYF.

This chain connects TRBV20-1 to TRBJ2-1, with 11 bases identical to TRBD1. The length of the CDR3 is 16 residues. J gave up 8 bases and V 0 bases, and 9 bases lay outside the gene matches. The V gene's germline CDR1 is DFQATT and CDR2 SNEGSKA (reference sequence). CDR3 sequence reads: CSARDQGQGAEDEQFF. As DNA, the CDR3 is TGCAGTGCTAGAGACCAAGGACAGGGGGCCGAGGATGAGCAGTTCTTC.

The chain joins TRBV25-1 to TRBJ2-5, with 7 bases identical to TRBD1. The CDR3 extends over 18 amino acids. After removal of 1 base from V and 2 bases from J, the junction contained 13 bases not matched to a gene. CDR1 is MGHDK, CDR2 SYGVNS, per germline. CDR3 amino acids: CASSELAGGQETQETQYF. CDR3 DNA sequence: TGTGCCAGCAGTGAATTGGCTGGCGGACAGGAGACTCAAGAGACCCAGTACTTC.

The rearrangement links TRBV20-1 to TRBJ2-5, with 11 nucleotides matching TRBD1. Looked up from germline, CDR1 is DFQATT and CDR2 is SNEGSKA (reference sequence). The CDR3 covers 16 residues. Trimming removed 5 bases from V and 5 bases from J; junction bases left unmatched: 13. The CDR3 protein is CSAGEIKDRGRETQYF. Written as DNA, the CDR3 is TGCAGTGCTGGGGAAATTAAGGACAGGGGGCGTGAGACCCAGTACTTC.

The chain uses TRBV4-1 and TRBJ1-6; D is unresolved. Germline V lookup: CDR1 MGHRA, CDR2 YSYEKL. The length of the CDR3 is 13 residues. Trimming removed 0 bases from V and 10 bases from J, with 7 bases in between. This chain's CDR3 is CASSQDLQSPLHF. The CDR3 bases are TGCGCCAGCAGCCAAGATCTCCAATCACCCCTCCACTTT.

This rearrangement joins TRBV24-1 to TRBJ2-7; no firm D call. The germline V gene has CDR1 KGHDR and CDR2 SFDVKD. This CDR3 is built from 12 residues. The germline V and J ends were trimmed by 7 bases and 0 bases, with 6 bases remaining between them. Written as DNA, the CDR3 is TGTGCCACCAGGGGATACTCCTACGAGCAGTACTTC. Protein product: CATRGYSYEQYF.

The CDR3 bases are TGTGCCAGCATAAGGGACTCCTATAATTCACCCCTCCACTTT. It codes for CASIRDSYNSPLHF. V usage is TRBV28 and J usage is TRBJ1-6; D is unclear. This CDR3 contains 14 residues. Germline CDR1 and CDR2: MDHEN and SYDVKM. V lost 7 bases, J lost 0 bases, and 7 bases lay in between.

This clonotype was observed a few times. The chain couples TRBV29-1 to TRBJ1-2; 9 bases agree with TRBD1. The CDR3 consists of 12 residues. Germline lookup yields CDR1 SQVTM and CDR2 ANQGSEA. The junction had 7 bases not matched to a gene; V was cut back by 7 bases and J by 7 bases. The CDR3 DNA is TGCAGCGCCGAAGGGACAGGGTCTGGCTACACCTTC. It translates to CSAEGTGSGYTF.

This chain connects TRBV20-1 to TRBJ2-5; 9 bases are a match to TRBD2. After removal of 6 bases from V and 2 bases from J, the junction contained 4 bases not matched to a gene. The CDR3 loop spans 13 amino acids. The germline gives CDR1 DFQATT, CDR2 SNEGSKA (reference sequence). The CDR3 loop is CSAVAGAQETQYF. CDR3 nucleotide sequence: TGCAGTGCAGTAGCGGGGGCGCAAGAGACCCAGTACTTC.

The chain recombines TRBV7-2 with TRBJ2-3; D not resolved. Germline V gives CDR1 SGHTA, CDR2 FQGNSA. Trimming cost V 3 bases and J 9 bases, with 4 bases left between them. The length of the CDR3 is 10 residues. The CDR3 is CASSLATQYF. CDR3 DNA: TGTGCCAGCAGCTTGGCCACGCAGTATTTT.